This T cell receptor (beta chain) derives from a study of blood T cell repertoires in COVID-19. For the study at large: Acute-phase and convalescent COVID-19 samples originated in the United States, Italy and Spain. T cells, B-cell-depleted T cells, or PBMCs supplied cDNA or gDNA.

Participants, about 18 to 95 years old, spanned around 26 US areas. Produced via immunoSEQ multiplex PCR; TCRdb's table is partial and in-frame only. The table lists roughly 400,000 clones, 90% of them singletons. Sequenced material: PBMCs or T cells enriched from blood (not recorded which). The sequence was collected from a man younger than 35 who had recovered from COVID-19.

The CDR3 protein is CASSQGQGSSYEQYF. CDR3 DNA sequence: TGTGCCAGCAGCCAGGGACAGGGGTCCTCCTACGAGCAGTACTTC. The genes are TRBV9 and TRBJ2-7; 10 bases agree with TRBD1. The CDR3 consists of 15 residues. Germline CDR1 is SGDLS and CDR2 is YYNGEE. Trimming at V came to 4 bases and at J to 0 bases, leaving 4 bases not matched to a gene. Variable domain in full (rest from reference TRBV9 and TRBJ2-7): DSGVTQTPKHLITATGQRVTLRCSPRSGDLSVYWYQQSLDQGLQFLIQYYNGEERAKGNILERFSAQQFPDLHSELNLSSLELGDSALYFCASSQGQGSSYEQYFGPGTRLTVT.